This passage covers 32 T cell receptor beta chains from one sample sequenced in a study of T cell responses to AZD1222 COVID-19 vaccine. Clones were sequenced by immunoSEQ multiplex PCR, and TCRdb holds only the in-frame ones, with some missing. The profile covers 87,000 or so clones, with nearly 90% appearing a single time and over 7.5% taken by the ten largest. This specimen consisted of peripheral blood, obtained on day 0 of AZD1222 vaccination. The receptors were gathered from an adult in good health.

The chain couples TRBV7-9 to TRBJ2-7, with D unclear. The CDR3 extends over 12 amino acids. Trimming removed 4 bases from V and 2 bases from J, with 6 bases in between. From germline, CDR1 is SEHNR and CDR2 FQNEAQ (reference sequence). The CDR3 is CASSSRPYEQYF. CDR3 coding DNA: TGTGCCAGCAGCTCTCGGCCCTACGAGCAGTACTTC.

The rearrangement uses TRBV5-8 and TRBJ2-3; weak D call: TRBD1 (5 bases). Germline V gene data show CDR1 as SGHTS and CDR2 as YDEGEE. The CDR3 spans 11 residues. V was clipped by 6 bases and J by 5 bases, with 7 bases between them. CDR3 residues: CASTRGDTQYF. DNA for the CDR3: TGTGCCAGCACAAGGGGAGATACGCAGTATTTT.

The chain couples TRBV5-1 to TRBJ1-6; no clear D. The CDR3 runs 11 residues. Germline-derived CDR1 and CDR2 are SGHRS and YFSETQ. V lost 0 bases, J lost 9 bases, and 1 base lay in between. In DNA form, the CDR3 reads TGCGCCAGCAGCTTGGCTTCACCCCTCCACTTT. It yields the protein CASSLASPLHF.

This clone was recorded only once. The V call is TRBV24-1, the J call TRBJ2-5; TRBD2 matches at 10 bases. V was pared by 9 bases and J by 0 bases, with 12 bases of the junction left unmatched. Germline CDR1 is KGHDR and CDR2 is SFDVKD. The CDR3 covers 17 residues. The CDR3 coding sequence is TGTGCCACCTCCGGGGCTAGCGGGGGCCGGTACCAAGAGACCCAGTACTTC. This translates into CATSGASGGRYQETQYF.

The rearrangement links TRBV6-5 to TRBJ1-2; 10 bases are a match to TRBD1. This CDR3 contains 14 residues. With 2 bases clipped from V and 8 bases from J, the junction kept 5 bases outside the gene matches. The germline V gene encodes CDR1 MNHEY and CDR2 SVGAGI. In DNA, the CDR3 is TGTGCCAGCAGTTACCGGACGACAGGGGGCGGCTACACCTTC. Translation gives CASSYRTTGGGYTF.

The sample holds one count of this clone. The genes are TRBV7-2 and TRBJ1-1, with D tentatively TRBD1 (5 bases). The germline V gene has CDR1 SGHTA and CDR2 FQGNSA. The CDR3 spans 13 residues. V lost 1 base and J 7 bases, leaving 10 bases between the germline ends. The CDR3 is CASSLGRGSEAFF. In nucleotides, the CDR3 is TGTGCCAGCAGCTTAGGGAGGGGCAGTGAAGCTTTCTTT.

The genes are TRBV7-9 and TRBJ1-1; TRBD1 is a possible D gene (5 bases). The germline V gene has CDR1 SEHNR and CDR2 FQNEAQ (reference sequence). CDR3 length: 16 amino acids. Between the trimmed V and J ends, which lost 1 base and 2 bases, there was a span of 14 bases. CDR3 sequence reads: CASSLDRPTGNTEAFF. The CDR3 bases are TGTGCCAGCAGCTTAGACAGGCCAACAGGAAACACTGAAGCTTTCTTT. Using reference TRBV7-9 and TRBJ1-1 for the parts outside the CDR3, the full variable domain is DTGVSQNPRHKITKRGQNVTFRCDPISEHNRLYWYRQTLGQGPEFLTYFQNEAQLEKSRLLSDRFSAERPKGSFSTLEIQRTEQGDSAMYLCASSLDRPTGNTEAFFGQGTRLTVV.

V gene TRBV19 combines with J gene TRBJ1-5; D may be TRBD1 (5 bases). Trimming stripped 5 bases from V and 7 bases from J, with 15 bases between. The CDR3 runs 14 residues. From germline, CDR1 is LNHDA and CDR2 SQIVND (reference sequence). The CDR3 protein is CASSPHQGGQPQHF. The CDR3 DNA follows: TGTGCCAGTAGTCCACACCAGGGTGGGCAGCCCCAGCATTTT. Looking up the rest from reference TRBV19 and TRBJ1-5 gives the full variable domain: DGGITQSPKYLFRKEGQNVTLSCEQNLNHDAMYWYRQDPGQGLRLIYYSQIVNDFQKGDIAEGYSVSREKKESFPLTVTSAQKNPTAFYLCASSPHQGGQPQHFGDGTRLSIL.

The CDR3 nucleotides read TGTGCCAGCAGGGGACCGGGACTAGCCCCAACCGGGGAGCTGTTTTTT. Protein product: CASRGPGLAPTGELFF. The rearrangement joins TRBV7-2 to TRBJ2-2; 9 bases align to TRBD2. The CDR3 runs 16 residues. CDR1 SGHTA and CDR2 FQGNSA come from the germline V gene. V lost 6 bases to trimming and J lost 5 bases; unmatched junction nucleotides: 10.

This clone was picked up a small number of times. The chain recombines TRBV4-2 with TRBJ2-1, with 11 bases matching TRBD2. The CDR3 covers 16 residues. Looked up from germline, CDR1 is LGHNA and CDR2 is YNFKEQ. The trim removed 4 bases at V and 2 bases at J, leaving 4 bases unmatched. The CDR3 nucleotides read TGTGCCAGCAGCCCTCGACTAGCGGGGACCTACAATGAGCAGTTCTTC. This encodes CASSPRLAGTYNEQFF.

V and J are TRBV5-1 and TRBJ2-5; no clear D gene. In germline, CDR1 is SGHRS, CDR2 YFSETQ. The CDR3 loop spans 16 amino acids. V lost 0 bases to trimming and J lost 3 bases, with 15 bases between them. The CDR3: CASSLAFLAGKETQYF. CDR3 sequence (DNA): TGCGCCAGCAGCTTGGCCTTCCTGGCAGGCAAAGAGACCCAGTACTTC.

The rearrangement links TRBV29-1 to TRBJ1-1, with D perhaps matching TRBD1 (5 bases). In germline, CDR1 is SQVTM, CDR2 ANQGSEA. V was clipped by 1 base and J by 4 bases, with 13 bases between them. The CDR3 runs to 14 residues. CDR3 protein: CSVEVPGSVTEAFF. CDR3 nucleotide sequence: TGCAGCGTTGAAGTACCAGGGAGCGTCACTGAAGCTTTCTTT. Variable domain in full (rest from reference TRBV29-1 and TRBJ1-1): SAVISQKPSRDICQRGTSLTIQCQVDSQVTMMFWYRQQPGQSLTLIATANQGSEATYESGFVIDKFPISRPNLTFSTLTVSNMSPEDSSIYLCSVEVPGSVTEAFFGQGTRLTVV.

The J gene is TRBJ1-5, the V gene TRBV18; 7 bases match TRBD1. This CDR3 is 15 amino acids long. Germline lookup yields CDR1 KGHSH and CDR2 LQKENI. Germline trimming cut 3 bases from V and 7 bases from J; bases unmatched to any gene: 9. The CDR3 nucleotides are TGTGCCAGCTCACCGCGACAGGGTGGAGTACAGCCCCAGCATTTT. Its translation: CASSPRQGGVQPQHF.

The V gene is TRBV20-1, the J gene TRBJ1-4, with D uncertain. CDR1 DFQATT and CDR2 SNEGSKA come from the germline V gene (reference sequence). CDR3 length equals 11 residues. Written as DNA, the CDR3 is TGCATGGTTGCAACTAATGAAAAACTGTTTTTT. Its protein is CMVATNEKLFF.

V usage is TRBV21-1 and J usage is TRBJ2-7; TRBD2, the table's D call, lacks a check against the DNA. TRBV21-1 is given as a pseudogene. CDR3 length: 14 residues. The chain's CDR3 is CASSQRGLSYEQYF. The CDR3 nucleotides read TGTGCCAGCAGCCAACGGGGGTTAAGCTACGAGCAGTACTTC.

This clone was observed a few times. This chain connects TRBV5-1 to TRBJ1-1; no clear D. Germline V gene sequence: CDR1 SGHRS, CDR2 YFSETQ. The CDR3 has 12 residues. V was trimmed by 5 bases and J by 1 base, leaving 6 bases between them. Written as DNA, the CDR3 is TGCGCCAGCAGACTGGGGAACACTGAAGCTTTCTTT. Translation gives CASRLGNTEAFF.

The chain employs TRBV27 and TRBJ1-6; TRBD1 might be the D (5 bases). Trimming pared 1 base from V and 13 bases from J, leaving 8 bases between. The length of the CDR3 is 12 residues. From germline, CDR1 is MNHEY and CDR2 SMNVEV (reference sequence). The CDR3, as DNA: TGTGCCAGCAGTTTATATGGGACCCCCCTCCACTTT. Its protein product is CASSLYGTPLHF.

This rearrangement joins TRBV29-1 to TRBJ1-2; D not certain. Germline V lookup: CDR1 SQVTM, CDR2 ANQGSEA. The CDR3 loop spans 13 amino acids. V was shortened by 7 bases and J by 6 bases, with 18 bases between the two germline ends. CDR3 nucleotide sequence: TGCAGCGCCCGAAGACAACCAGAAGATGGCTACACCTTC. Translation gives CSARRQPEDGYTF.

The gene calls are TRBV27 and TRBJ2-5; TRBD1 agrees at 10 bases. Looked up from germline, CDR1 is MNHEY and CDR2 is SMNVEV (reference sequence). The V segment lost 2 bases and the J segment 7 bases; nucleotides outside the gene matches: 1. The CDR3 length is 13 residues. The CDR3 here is CASSLGQGVTQYF. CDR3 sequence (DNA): TGTGCCAGCAGTTTAGGACAGGGGGTGACCCAGTACTTC.

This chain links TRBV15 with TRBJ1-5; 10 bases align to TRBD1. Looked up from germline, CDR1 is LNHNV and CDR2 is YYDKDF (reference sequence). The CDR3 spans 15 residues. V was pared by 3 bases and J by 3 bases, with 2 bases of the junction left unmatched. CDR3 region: CATSRGTGVNQPQHF. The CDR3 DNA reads TGTGCCACCAGCAGGGGGACAGGGGTCAATCAGCCCCAGCATTTT.

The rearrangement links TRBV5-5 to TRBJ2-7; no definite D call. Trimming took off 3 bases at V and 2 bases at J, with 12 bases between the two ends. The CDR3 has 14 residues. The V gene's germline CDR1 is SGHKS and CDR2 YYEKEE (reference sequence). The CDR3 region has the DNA TGTGCCAGCAGCTCCGCCGGGCACCCCTACGAGCAGTACTTC. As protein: CASSSAGHPYEQYF.

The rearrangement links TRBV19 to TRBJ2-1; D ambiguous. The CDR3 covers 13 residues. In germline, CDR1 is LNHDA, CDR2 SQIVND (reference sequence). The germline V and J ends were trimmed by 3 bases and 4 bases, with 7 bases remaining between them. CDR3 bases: TGTGCCAGTAGTATCAACTCATACAATGAGCAGTTCTTC. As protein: CASSINSYNEQFF.

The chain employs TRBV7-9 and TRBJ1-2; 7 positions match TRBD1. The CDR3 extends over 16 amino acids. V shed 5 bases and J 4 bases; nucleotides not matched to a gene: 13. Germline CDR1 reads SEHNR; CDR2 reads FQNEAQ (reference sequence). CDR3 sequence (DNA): TGTGCCAGCAGCCTAGAAGGACAGGCATGGACCTATGGCTACACCTTC. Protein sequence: CASSLEGQAWTYGYTF.

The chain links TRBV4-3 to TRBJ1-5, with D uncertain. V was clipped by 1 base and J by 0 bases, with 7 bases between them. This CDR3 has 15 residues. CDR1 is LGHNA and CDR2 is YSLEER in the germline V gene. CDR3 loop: CASSQAPSSNQPQHF. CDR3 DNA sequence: TGCGCCAGCAGCCAAGCGCCCAGTAGCAATCAGCCCCAGCATTTT.

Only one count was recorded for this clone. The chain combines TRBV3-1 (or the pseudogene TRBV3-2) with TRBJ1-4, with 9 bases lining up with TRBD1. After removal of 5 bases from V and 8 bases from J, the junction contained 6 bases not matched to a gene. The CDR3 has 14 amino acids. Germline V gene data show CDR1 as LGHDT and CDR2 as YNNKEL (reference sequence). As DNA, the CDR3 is TGTGCCAGCAGCACCCGGGACAGGGACGAAAAACTGTTTTTT. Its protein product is CASSTRDRDEKLFF.

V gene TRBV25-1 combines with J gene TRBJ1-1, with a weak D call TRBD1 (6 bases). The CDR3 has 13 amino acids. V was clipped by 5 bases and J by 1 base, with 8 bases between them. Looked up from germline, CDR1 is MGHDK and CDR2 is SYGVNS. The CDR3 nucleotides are TGTGCCAGCAGTAGACAGGAGAACACTGAAGCTTTCTTT. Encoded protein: CASSRQENTEAFF.

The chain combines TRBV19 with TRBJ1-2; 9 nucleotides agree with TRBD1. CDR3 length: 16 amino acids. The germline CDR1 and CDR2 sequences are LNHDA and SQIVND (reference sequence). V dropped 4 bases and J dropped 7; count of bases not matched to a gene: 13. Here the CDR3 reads CASSTSSSGTGTGYTF. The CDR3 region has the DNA TGTGCCAGTAGTACGAGCTCCTCCGGGACAGGGACTGGCTACACCTTC. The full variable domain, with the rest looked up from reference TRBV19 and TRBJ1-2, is DGGITQSPKYLFRKEGQNVTLSCEQNLNHDAMYWYRQDPGQGLRLIYYSQIVNDFQKGDIAEGYSVSREKKESFPLTVTSAQKNPTAFYLCASSTSSSGTGTGYTFGSGTRLTVV.

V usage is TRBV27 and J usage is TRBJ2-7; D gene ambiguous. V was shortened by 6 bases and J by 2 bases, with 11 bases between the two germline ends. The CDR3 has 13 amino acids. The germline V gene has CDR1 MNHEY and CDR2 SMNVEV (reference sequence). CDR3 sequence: CASSPPGAYEQYF. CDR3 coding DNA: TGTGCCAGCAGCCCCCCAGGCGCCTACGAGCAGTACTTC.

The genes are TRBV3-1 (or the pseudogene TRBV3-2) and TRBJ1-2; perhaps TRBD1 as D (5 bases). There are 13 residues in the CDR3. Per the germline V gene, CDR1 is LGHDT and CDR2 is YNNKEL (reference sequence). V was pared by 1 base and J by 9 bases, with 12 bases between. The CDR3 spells CASSQVGRGRYTF. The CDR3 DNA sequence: TGTGCCAGCAGCCAAGTTGGGAGGGGCCGCTACACCTTC.

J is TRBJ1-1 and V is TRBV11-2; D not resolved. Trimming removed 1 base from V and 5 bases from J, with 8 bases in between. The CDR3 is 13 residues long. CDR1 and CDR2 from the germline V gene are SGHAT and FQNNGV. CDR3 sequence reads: CASSLGWRTEAFF. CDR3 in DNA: TGTGCCAGCAGCTTAGGGTGGAGGACTGAAGCTTTCTTT.

The CDR3 loop reads CASSYGSVNEKLFF. CDR3 bases: TGTGCCAGCAGTTACGGGTCCGTTAATGAAAAACTGTTTTTT. This chain connects TRBV6-5 to TRBJ1-4; unclear D gene. The V and J ends lost 2 bases and 4 bases respectively, with 8 bases between them. The CDR3 extends over 14 amino acids. From germline, CDR1 is MNHEY and CDR2 SVGAGI.

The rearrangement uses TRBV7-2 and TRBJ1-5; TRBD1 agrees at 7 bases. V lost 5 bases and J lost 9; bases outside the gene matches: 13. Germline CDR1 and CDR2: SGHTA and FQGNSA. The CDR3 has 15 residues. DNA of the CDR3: TGTGCCAGCAGCCTAGGGACAGAAATTATGCTGCCCCAGCATTTT. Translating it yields CASSLGTEIMLPQHF.